Below are 26 T cell receptor beta chains sequenced from a single sample in a study of T cells in Graves' hyperthyroidism and ophthalmopathy. Amplification of TCR beta CDR3 regions used RNA as the template. A set of HTBI primers served as the primers for a first-round RT-PCR of the TCR CDR3. TCRdb fed the multiplex PCR reads into MiXCR, producing one record per CDR3 protein. The sample gives about 290,000 distinct CDR3 sequences, roughly an eighth of which show up once; 7.9% is in the top ten. Sequencing used blood. The receptors derive from a woman aged 40 to 50 with Graves' hyperthyroidism.

This clonotype was picked up many times. The chain has TRBV11-2 and TRBJ1-1; maybe TRBD1 (5 bases). The germline V and J ends were trimmed by 3 bases and 8 bases, with 7 bases remaining between them. Germline-derived CDR1 and CDR2 are SGHAT and FQNNGV. The CDR3 covers 11 residues. The CDR3 sequence is CASSLYREAFF. The CDR3 DNA reads TGTGCCAGCAGCTTGTACAGGGAAGCTTTCTTT.

There are many counts of this clonotype. This rearrangement joins TRBV29-1 to TRBJ1-1; no reliable D call. Trimming left V 7 bases short and J 0 bases short, with 12 bases between. The CDR3 is made up of 13 amino acids. From germline, CDR1 is SQVTM and CDR2 ANQGSEA. Here the CDR3 reads CSALRTMNTEAFF. CDR3 bases: TGCAGCGCCCTGAGGACGATGAACACTGAAGCTTTCTTT.

This clonotype was detected many times. This chain joins TRBV27 and TRBJ1-2, with 8 bases identical to TRBD1. V shed 6 bases, J shed 3 bases, and the junction held 6 bases outside the gene matches. The length of the CDR3 is 14 residues. Per the germline V gene, CDR1 is MNHEY and CDR2 is SMNVEV (reference sequence). CDR3 in amino acids: CASRNDRGHYGYTF. The CDR3 DNA reads TGTGCCAGCAGAAATGACAGGGGCCACTATGGCTACACCTTC.

This clonotype occurred many times. The gene calls are TRBV6-1 and TRBJ2-3; the match to TRBD1 covers 11 bases. CDR1 MNHNS and CDR2 SASEGT come from the germline V gene. This CDR3 is built from 14 residues. J lost 4 bases, V lost 4 bases, and 1 base had no gene match. The CDR3, as DNA: TGTGCCAGCAGTGTGGGACAGGGGGCAGATACGCAGTATTTT. This encodes CASSVGQGADTQYF.

This clonotype has at least ten counts. The chain is built from TRBV28 and TRBJ1-5; D is possibly TRBD1 (6 bases). The CDR3 extends over 16 amino acids. V lost 10 bases, J lost 0 bases, and 19 bases lay in between. Germline CDR1 and CDR2: MDHEN and SYDVKM. The CDR3 loop reads CATTEGVLYSNQPQHF. CDR3 nucleotide sequence: TGTGCCACCACGGAGGGGGTTCTATATAGCAATCAGCCCCAGCATTTT.

This clonotype appeared many times. The chain couples TRBV28 to TRBJ1-1, with D unresolved. Germline V gene lookup returns CDR1 MDHEN and CDR2 SYDVKM. V was clipped by 4 bases and J by 5 bases, with 11 bases between them. The CDR3 length is 13 residues. CDR3 region: CASSWPGGTEAFF. CDR3 nucleotides: TGTGCCAGCAGTTGGCCGGGTGGGACTGAAGCTTTCTTT.

This clonotype was observed many times. This rearrangement joins TRBV6-1 to TRBJ1-1, with D perhaps TRBD1 (6 bases). V gave up 7 bases and J gave up 2 bases, with 23 bases separating them. Germline-derived CDR1 and CDR2 are MNHNS and SASEGT. This CDR3 has 17 residues. Here the CDR3 DNA reads TGTGCCAGCAAGTCCCCCCTGGGGGCCCGGGGAAACACTGAAGCTTTCTTT. Protein sequence: CASKSPLGARGNTEAFF.

This clonotype occurred many times. In DNA form, the CDR3 reads TGTGCCAGCAGTGAATGGGACCTCTATGGCTACACCTTC. It yields the protein CASSEWDLYGYTF. The chain employs TRBV6-1 and TRBJ1-2; TRBD1 might be the D (5 bases). The V gene's germline CDR1 is MNHNS and CDR2 SASEGT. CDR3 size: 13 residues. V was trimmed by 2 bases and J by 4 bases, leaving 8 bases between them.

This clonotype was counted at least ten times. The chain employs TRBV12-3 or TRBV12-4 and TRBJ2-7; TRBD2 matches at 9 bases. The junction had 5 bases not matched to a gene; V was cut back by 1 base and J by 4 bases. This CDR3 spans 15 amino acids. The CDR3 here is CASSLGLAGLYEQYF. The DNA of the CDR3 is TGTGCCAGCAGTTTAGGGCTAGCGGGACTTTACGAGCAGTACTTC.

The chain employs TRBV5-1 and TRBJ2-6; D ambiguous. This CDR3 is built from 14 residues. CDR1 SGHRS and CDR2 YFSETQ come from the germline V gene. With 3 bases removed from V and 2 bases from J, the gap between germline ends came to 6 bases. CDR3 nucleotides: TGCGCCAGCAGCTCGAACACTGGGGCCAACGTCCTGACTTTC. Residues: CASSSNTGANVLTF.

The chain employs TRBV7-9 and TRBJ2-3; D might be TRBD1 or TRBD2, each matching 5 bases. The germline gives CDR1 SEHNR, CDR2 FQNEAQ (reference sequence). Trimming took off 5 bases at V and 7 bases at J, with 25 bases between the two ends. The CDR3 consists of 17 residues. The CDR3 DNA reads TGTGCCAGCAGCGCTCAATCCGGGGAGAAGGGGTCCTATACGCAGTATTTT. Amino acid sequence: CASSAQSGEKGSYTQYF. Supplemented by reference TRBV7-9 and TRBJ2-3, the full variable domain reads DTGVSQNPRHKITKRGQNVTFRCDPISEHNRLYWYRQTLGQGPEFLTYFQNEAQLEKSRLLSDRFSAERPKGSFSTLEIQRTEQGDSAMYLCASSAQSGEKGSYTQYFGPGTRLTVL.

The chain couples TRBV6-2 or TRBV6-3 to TRBJ1-6; D gene ambiguous. The V and J ends lost 6 bases and 10 bases respectively, with 16 bases between them. This CDR3 comprises 14 residues. Germline CDR1 and CDR2: MNHEY and SVGEGT. The chain's CDR3 is CASRRGQAASPLHF. CDR3 in DNA: TGTGCCAGCAGACGAGGTCAGGCGGCGTCACCCCTCCACTTT.

V and J are TRBV27 and TRBJ2-1, with TRBD2 as a possible D gene (5 bases). V lost 6 bases, J lost 5 bases, and 11 bases lay in between. The V gene's germline CDR1 is MNHEY and CDR2 SMNVEV (reference sequence). The CDR3 has 13 residues. The CDR3 region is CASSERANNEQFF. CDR3 nucleotides: TGTGCCAGCAGCGAGAGGGCCAACAATGAGCAGTTCTTC.

The chain joins TRBV5-6 to TRBJ2-1; TRBD2 is a possible D gene (5 bases). V shed 1 base and J shed 0 bases, with 11 bases lying between them. The CDR3 is made up of 16 amino acids. Germline CDR1 and CDR2: SGHDT and YYEEEE. DNA of the CDR3: TGTGCCAGCAGCTTGTTCCTAGCCTCCTCCTACAATGAGCAGTTCTTC. It specifies CASSLFLASSYNEQFF.

This clonotype was seen only a few times. This sequence joins TRBV7-9 and TRBJ2-2, with 7 nucleotides matching TRBD1. The trim removed 4 bases at V and 1 base at J, leaving 3 bases unmatched. Germline loops: CDR1 SEHNR, CDR2 FQNEAQ (reference sequence). The CDR3 is 15 residues long. The DNA for the CDR3 is TGTGCCAGCAGCTCCTGGACAGGGAACACCGGGGAGCTGTTTTTT. Amino acids: CASSSWTGNTGELFF.

In its sample, this clonotype was seen many times. This rearrangement joins TRBV20-1 to TRBJ1-4; a weak D match, TRBD1 (6 bases). Germline V CDR1 and CDR2: DFQATT, SNEGSKA (reference sequence). There are 14 residues in the CDR3. Trimming took 5 bases from V and 2 from J, leaving 12 bases between them. CDR3: CSAPGGGTNEKLFF. In nucleotides, the CDR3 is TGCAGTGCTCCGGGAGGGGGGACTAATGAAAAACTGTTTTTT.

This clonotype was recorded a few times. In nucleotides, the CDR3 is TGTGCCAGCAGTGAATCGGACCCAGGGGTTCTCAGCACAGATACGCAGTATTTT. It yields the protein CASSESDPGVLSTDTQYF. This chain joins TRBV6-1 and TRBJ2-3; weak D call: TRBD1 (6 bases). The ends were cut back, 2 bases at V and 0 bases at J, with 18 bases in the middle. The length of the CDR3 is 18 residues. CDR1 is MNHNS, CDR2 SASEGT, per germline.

This clonotype was seen only a few times. A read error is possible here, since a much larger clone lies one base away. The chain couples TRBV6-2 or TRBV6-3 to TRBJ2-7, with 7 bases lining up with TRBD2. CDR3 length: 13 residues. The V gene's germline CDR1 is MNHEY and CDR2 SVGEGT. The CDR3 is CAGREGPSYEQYF. The CDR3 bases are TGTGCCGGCAGGGAGGGCCCCTCCTACGAGCAGTACTTC.

This clonotype was seen at least ten times. CDR3 protein: CASSLGGQGETQYF. CDR3 DNA: TGTGCCAGCAGCTTAGGGGGACAGGGAGAGACCCAGTACTTC. The chain has TRBV11-3 and TRBJ2-5; TRBD1 aligns across 9 bases. The V gene end was trimmed by 1 base and the J gene end by 4 bases; junction bases not matched to a gene: 1. CDR3 size: 14 residues. Germline loops: CDR1 SGHNT, CDR2 YENEEA.

In its sample, this clonotype was seen many times. This chain connects TRBV7-8 to TRBJ2-3; unclear D gene. V was clipped by 5 bases and J by 0 bases, with 12 bases between them. Per the germline V gene, CDR1 is SGHVS and CDR2 is FQNEAQ. This CDR3 has 15 residues. In DNA, the CDR3 is TGTGCCAGCAGCCCTGACTTAACTAGCACAGATACGCAGTATTTT. It encodes CASSPDLTSTDTQYF. The entire variable domain, with the rest obtained from reference TRBV7-8 and TRBJ2-3, is as follows: GAGVSQSPRYKVAKRGQDVALRCDPISGHVSLFWYQQALGQGPEFLTYFQNEAQLDKSGLPSDRFFAERPEGSVSTLKIQRTQQEDSAVYLCASSPDLTSTDTQYFGPGTRLTVL.

The sample holds a few counts of this clonotype. CDR3 nucleotides: TGCAGTGCTAGATTACAGGGGAGAGGCACTGAAGCTTTCTTT. This encodes CSARLQGRGTEAFF. The genes are TRBV20-1 and TRBJ1-1; the match to TRBD1 covers 7 bases. Trimming cost V 2 bases and J 4 bases; bases outside gene matches: 7. The CDR3 extends over 14 amino acids. The V gene's germline CDR1 is DFQATT and CDR2 SNEGSKA (reference sequence).

This clonotype was recorded at least ten times. The chain recombines TRBV6-1 with TRBJ1-1; TRBD1 aligns across 8 bases. V was clipped by 4 bases and J by 3 bases; unmatched bases: 4. CDR3 length equals 14 residues. The germline CDR1 and CDR2 sequences are MNHNS and SASEGT. The CDR3 bases are TGTGCCAGCAGTGCCCGGACAGGGCACACTGAAGCTTTCTTT. Protein: CASSARTGHTEAFF.

This clonotype was observed many times. J is TRBJ1-2 and V is TRBV12-3 or TRBV12-4; no clear D gene. The CDR3 covers 13 residues. V lost 3 bases and J 5 bases, leaving 10 bases between the germline ends. The CDR3 loop is CASSLEPLYGYTF. In nucleotides, the CDR3 is TGTGCCAGCAGTTTGGAACCACTTTATGGCTACACCTTC.

The gene calls are TRBV14 and TRBJ1-2, with unresolved D. CDR1 and CDR2 (germline): SGHDN, FVKESK. Between the trimmed V and J ends, which lost 4 bases and 8 bases, there was a span of 17 bases. This CDR3 has 14 residues. The CDR3 bases are TGTGCCAGCAGCCCCTGGACGGACCCTGTCGGCTACACCTTC. Translation gives CASSPWTDPVGYTF.

V gene TRBV9 combines with J gene TRBJ2-3, with 13 nucleotides matching TRBD2. Germline V gene data show CDR1 as SGDLS and CDR2 as YYNGEE. Germline trimming cut 0 bases from V and 5 bases from J; bases unmatched to any gene: 0. The CDR3 sequence is 15 residues long. CDR3 sequence: CASSVGTSGRDTQYF. CDR3 DNA sequence: TGTGCCAGCAGCGTAGGGACTAGCGGGAGAGATACGCAGTATTTT.

This clonotype has more than one count but fewer than ten. Written as DNA, the CDR3 is TGTGCCAGCAGTTTATTATTTTCTCACAAACCTTACGAGCAGTACTTC. It codes for CASSLLFSHKPYEQYF. This chain links TRBV27 with TRBJ2-7, with D hard to call. This CDR3 comprises 16 residues. The germline CDR1 and CDR2 sequences are MNHEY and SMNVEV (reference sequence). V was cut by 1 base and J by 4 bases, with 17 bases left in between.